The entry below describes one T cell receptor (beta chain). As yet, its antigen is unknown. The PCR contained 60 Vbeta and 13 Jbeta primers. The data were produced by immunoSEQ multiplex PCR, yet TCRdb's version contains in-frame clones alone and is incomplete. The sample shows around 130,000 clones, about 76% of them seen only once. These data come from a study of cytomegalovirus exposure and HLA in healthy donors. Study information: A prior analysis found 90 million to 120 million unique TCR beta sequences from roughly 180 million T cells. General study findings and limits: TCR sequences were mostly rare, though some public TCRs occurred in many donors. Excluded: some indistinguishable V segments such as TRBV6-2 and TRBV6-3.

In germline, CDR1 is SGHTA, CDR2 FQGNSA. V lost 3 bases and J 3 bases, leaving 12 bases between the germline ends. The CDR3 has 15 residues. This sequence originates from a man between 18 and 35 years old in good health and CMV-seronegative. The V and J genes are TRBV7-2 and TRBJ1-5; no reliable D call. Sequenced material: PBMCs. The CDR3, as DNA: TGTGCCAGCAGCTTGAGGCGGGCAGCCAATCAGCCCCAGCATTTT. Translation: CASSLRRAANQPQHF.